This passage covers 7 T cell receptor beta chains from one sample sequenced in a study of T-cell memory formation after mild COVID-19. TCRdb reprocessed the 5' RACE reads with MiXCR, giving one entry per CDR3 protein. The sample holds 270,000 or so distinct CDR3 sequences; approximately 15% are singletons and the top ten take 20% to 25%. The sequenced sample was PBMCs or a T cell subset sorted from them (not recorded which). The receptors were sampled from a man younger than 35 who had mild COVID-19 (a few samples of this study predate the infection). Cell type and time point are not known.

This clonotype has only a few counts. V is TRBV5-1 and J is TRBJ2-7, with no clear D. V was shortened by 3 bases and J by 4 bases, with 5 bases between the two germline ends. There are 11 residues in the CDR3. Germline CDR1 reads SGHRS; CDR2 reads YFSETQ. This CDR3 reads CASSWMYEQYF. DNA of the CDR3: TGCGCCAGCAGCTGGATGTACGAGCAGTACTTC.

This clonotype was detected many times. This sequence joins TRBV20-1 and TRBJ2-1; tentatively, D is TRBD2 (6 bases). V lost 0 bases and J lost 8, with 20 bases in between. The germline V gene encodes CDR1 DFQATT and CDR2 SNEGSKA (reference sequence). This CDR3 contains 16 residues. CDR3 nucleotides: TGCAGTGCTAGAGAGATCGGGGGAGTAGACCTCGATGAGCAGTTCTTC. This translates into CSAREIGGVDLDEQFF.

This clonotype was seen only a few times. The genes are TRBV7-9 and TRBJ1-6; 9 bases are a match to TRBD1. V was clipped by 1 base and J by 6 bases; unmatched bases: 4. This CDR3 is built from 16 residues. Germline CDR1 is SEHNR and CDR2 is FQNEAQ (reference sequence). CDR3: CASSLVPGQGNSPLHF. The CDR3 DNA reads as TGTGCCAGCAGCTTAGTCCCGGGACAGGGTAATTCACCCCTCCACTTT.

The chain has TRBV7-2 and TRBJ2-3; 7 bases fit TRBD2. The CDR3 is made up of 15 amino acids. After removal of 7 bases from V and 1 base from J, the junction contained 8 bases not matched to a gene. Germline V gene data show CDR1 as SGHTA and CDR2 as FQGNSA. In DNA form, the CDR3 reads TGTGCCAGCACGCGATGGGGGGGGGGCACAGATACGCAGTATTTT. Translation gives CASTRWGGGTDTQYF.

This chain connects TRBV5-1 to TRBJ1-2; D might be TRBD1 (5 bases). Germline assignment: CDR1 SGHRS and CDR2 YFSETQ. The CDR3 runs to 13 residues. V shed 4 bases and J shed 7 bases, with 14 bases lying between them. In DNA form, the CDR3 reads TGCGCCAGCAGCCAAAAAGCGGGGGTTGGCTACACCTTC. Translation: CASSQKAGVGYTF.

The J gene is TRBJ1-2, the V gene TRBV27; D not resolved. Germline V lookup: CDR1 MNHEY, CDR2 SMNVEV (reference sequence). Trimming took 4 bases from V and 0 from J, leaving 6 bases between them. The CDR3 runs to 13 residues. The CDR3 protein is CASSSEANYGYTF. The CDR3 DNA reads TGTGCCAGCAGTTCAGAAGCTAACTATGGCTACACCTTC.

There are a few counts of this clonotype. V is TRBV12-3 or TRBV12-4 and J is TRBJ2-2, with D perhaps TRBD1 (6 bases). Trimming took off 7 bases at V and 4 bases at J, with 10 bases between the two ends. The CDR3 is 13 residues long. The chain's CDR3 is CASTGDFTGELFF. The CDR3 DNA reads TGTGCCAGCACAGGGGATTTCACCGGGGAGCTGTTTTTT.